The 20 T cell receptor beta chains below all came from one sample that was sequenced in a study of shared clonotypes between healthy human individuals. Some clones are missing from TCRdb's copy, which holds only in-frame ones; the method was immunoSEQ multiplex PCR. The sample has about 490,000 clones; around 78% are singletons. Sequenced material: PBMCs. All receptors come from a woman aged 40-49 years in good health. Some clones in this sample may be carry-over from other donors' samples.

This sequence joins TRBV23-1 and TRBJ1-1; TRBD1 is a possible D gene (6 bases). Being an ORF, TRBV23-1 has a function that is uncertain. This CDR3 region has 12 residues. The V end lost 11 bases, the J end lost 12 bases, and 22 bases lay between the germline ends. In nucleotides, the CDR3 is TGCGCCGGCCCTGACCCCAGGGGAAAGACTTTCTTT. Its translation: CAGPDPRGKTFF.

This clone was observed once. The rearrangement joins TRBV5-1 to TRBJ2-5; D may be TRBD1 (5 bases). The CDR3 length is 13 residues. Between the trimmed V and J ends, which lost 4 bases and 1 base, there was a span of 8 bases. CDR1 is SGHRS, CDR2 YFSETQ, per germline. This chain's CDR3 is CASSGTGQETQYF. CDR3 in DNA: TGCGCCAGCAGCGGAACAGGCCAAGAGACCCAGTACTTC.

The CDR3 DNA reads TGTGCCAGTAGTATCTCCCCTTCACTAGCGGAACGTTCCTATACACTCCACAATGAGCAGTTCTTC. Protein product: CASSISPSLAERSYTLHNEQFF. The chain links TRBV19 to TRBJ2-1, with TRBD2 matching 8 bases. The CDR3 is made up of 22 amino acids. V lost 3 bases and J lost 5; bases outside the gene matches: 27. The V gene's germline CDR1 is LNHDA and CDR2 SQIVND (reference sequence).

The chain is built from TRBV28 and TRBJ2-2; the D call may be TRBD1 or TRBD2 (5 bases each). Looked up from germline, CDR1 is MDHEN and CDR2 is SYDVKM. The germline V and J ends were trimmed by 3 bases and 4 bases, with 12 bases remaining between them. This CDR3 is built from 15 residues. The CDR3 region has the DNA TGTGCCAGCAGTTTCACTAGGGGTGGCACCGGGGAGCTGTTTTTT. Protein: CASSFTRGGTGELFF.

The CDR3, as DNA: TGTGCCAGCAGCTTAGAGGGGCTAGCCGAAACAGATACGCAGTATTTT. It yields the protein CASSLEGLAETDTQYF. The V call is TRBV7-6, the J call TRBJ2-3; TRBD1 or TRBD2 may be the D gene (5 bases each). In germline, CDR1 is SGHVS, CDR2 FNYEAQ. CDR3 size: 16 residues. The germline V and J ends were trimmed by 1 base and 3 bases, with 14 bases remaining between them.

The chain recombines TRBV7-8 with TRBJ1-5; D ambiguous. Between the trimmed V and J ends, which lost 7 bases and 3 bases, there was a span of 13 bases. The CDR3 totals 14 residues. Germline CDR1 and CDR2: SGHVS and FQNEAQ. DNA for the CDR3: TGTGCCAGCACCCCAGGACGGATCAATCAGCCCCAGCATTTT. It encodes CASTPGRINQPQHF. Filled out from reference TRBV7-8 and TRBJ1-5, the complete variable domain reads GAGVSQSPRYKVAKRGQDVALRCDPISGHVSLFWYQQALGQGPEFLTYFQNEAQLDKSGLPSDRFFAERPEGSVSTLKIQRTQQEDSAVYLCASTPGRINQPQHFGDGTRLSIL.

This chain joins TRBV28 and TRBJ2-7; TRBD1 aligns across 9 bases. The CDR3 has 14 residues. The germline V gene has CDR1 MDHEN and CDR2 SYDVKM. The junction had 8 bases not matched to a gene; V was cut back by 7 bases and J by 4 bases. CDR3 sequence (DNA): TGTGCCAGCACCACAGGGGGCATTAGGTACGAGCAGTACTTC. Translating gives CASTTGGIRYEQYF.

V usage is TRBV9 and J usage is TRBJ2-3; 8 bases match TRBD2. CDR1 SGDLS and CDR2 YYNGEE come from the germline V gene. The ends lost 0 bases at V and 2 bases at J; junction bases unmatched: 2. The CDR3 consists of 15 residues. The CDR3 DNA reads TGTGCCAGCAGCGTAGGCGGGAGGCCCACAGATACGCAGTATTTT. Protein: CASSVGGRPTDTQYF.

This clone was detected only once. This chain joins TRBV9 and TRBJ2-7; D call uncertain. The germline gives CDR1 SGDLS, CDR2 YYNGEE. Trimming pared 3 bases from V and 3 bases from J, leaving 7 bases between. The CDR3 covers 12 residues. This CDR3 reads CASSGGNYEQYF. The CDR3, as DNA: TGTGCCAGCAGCGGAGGAAACTACGAGCAGTACTTC.

The J gene is TRBJ2-7, the V gene TRBV5-5, with 11 bases that match TRBD1. The CDR3 is 14 residues long. The germline gives CDR1 SGHKS, CDR2 YYEKEE (reference sequence). Trimming took 5 bases from V and 2 from J; bases not matched to a gene: 3. The CDR3 spells CASSPGQGAYEQYF. The CDR3 DNA sequence: TGTGCCAGCAGTCCGGGACAGGGGGCCTACGAGCAGTACTTC.

This rearrangement joins TRBV29-1 to TRBJ2-4, with D perhaps being TRBD1 or TRBD2 (6 bases each). The CDR3 is made up of 15 amino acids. Germline loops: CDR1 SQVTM, CDR2 ANQGSEA. Between the trimmed V and J ends, which lost 0 bases and 1 base, there was a span of 10 bases. The CDR3 reads CSVEDRGGAKNIQYF. The CDR3 DNA reads TGCAGCGTTGAAGATCGAGGGGGGGCCAAAAACATTCAGTACTTC.

The rearrangement links TRBV6-6 to TRBJ1-4, with 7 positions matching TRBD1. Germline CDR1 MNHNY, CDR2 SVGAGI (reference sequence). V dropped 0 bases and J dropped 8; count of bases not matched to a gene: 3. The CDR3 has 14 residues. The CDR3 DNA sequence: TGTGCCAGCAGTTACTCGACAGGGCGAGAAAAACTGTTTTTT. This codes for CASSYSTGREKLFF.

As for this clone: A read error may be the cause here, since a much bigger clone is one base away. This chain connects TRBV5-4 to TRBJ2-2; 10 bases line up with TRBD2. V shed 1 base, J shed 10 bases, and the junction held 7 bases outside the gene matches. The germline gives CDR1 SGHNT, CDR2 YYREEE (reference sequence). This CDR3 contains 15 residues. DNA for the CDR3: TGTGCCAGCAGCTTGCCTAGCGGGAGCTCCGAGGAGCTGTTTTTT. This encodes CASSLPSGSSEELFF.

As to this clone: A clone one base away is much larger, so this may be a read error. Other DNA sequences in the sample encode the same CDR3. The chain uses TRBV6-4 and TRBJ2-3, with 7 nucleotides matching TRBD1. There are 16 residues in the CDR3. Germline V gives CDR1 MRHNA, CDR2 SNTAGT. CDR3 sequence: CASSDSAGGSTDTQYF. CDR3 in DNA: TGTGCCAGTAGTGACTCCGCAGGGGGTAGCACAGATACGCAGTATTTT.

Concerning this clone: A far larger clone lies a single base away; this is likely a read error. A read error is likely, as this CDR3 ends without the conserved phenylalanine or tryptophan. This chain uses TRBV30 with TRBJ1-2, with D hard to call. Germline V lookup: CDR1 GTSNPN, CDR2 SVGIG (reference sequence). This CDR3 region has 14 residues. Trimming removed 0 bases from V and 4 bases from J, with 12 bases in between. CDR3 residues: CAWSVGPSFYGYTL. The DNA of the CDR3 is TGTGCCTGGAGTGTCGGGCCTTCCTTCTATGGCTACACCCTC.

The CDR3 loop reads CASSQSRTYDQPQHF. DNA of the CDR3: TGCGCCAGCAGTCAATCTAGGACCTATGATCAGCCCCAGCATTTT. The rearrangement uses TRBV23-1 and TRBJ1-5; D is undetermined. TRBV23-1 is assigned to the ORF class and has an uncertain function. The CDR3 sequence is 15 residues long. V lost 0 bases, J lost 5 bases, and 11 bases lay in between.

The V and J genes are TRBV6-5 and TRBJ2-7; 11 positions agree with TRBD1. The CDR3 sequence is 15 residues long. Trimming cost V 5 bases and J 5 bases; bases outside gene matches: 8. The germline gives CDR1 MNHEY, CDR2 SVGAGI. This CDR3 is CASSPPRTGGNEQYF. DNA of the CDR3: TGTGCCAGCAGTCCTCCCCGGACAGGGGGCAACGAGCAGTACTTC.

The chain joins TRBV18 to TRBJ1-2; 8 nucleotides match TRBD1. Germline CDR1 KGHSH, CDR2 LQKENI. With 3 bases clipped from V and 5 bases from J, the junction kept 8 bases outside the gene matches. The CDR3 length is 15 residues. CDR3 region: CASSPGQGAEYGYTF. Here the CDR3 DNA reads TGTGCCAGCTCACCGGGGCAGGGGGCGGAATATGGCTACACCTTC.

This clone occurred many times. The gene calls are TRBV9 and TRBJ2-7, with D tentatively TRBD2 (6 bases). Germline loops: CDR1 SGDLS, CDR2 YYNGEE. V was pared by 0 bases and J by 5 bases, with 12 bases between. This CDR3 spans 14 amino acids. The CDR3 nucleotides read TGTGCCAGCAGCGTAGGCGGGGCAGGGAACGAGCAGTACTTC. This gives the protein CASSVGGAGNEQYF.

This clone appeared once. A read error may explain this, as a much larger clone is one base away. The same CDR3 also results from other DNA sequences found in this sample. The genes are TRBV28 and TRBJ2-5, with unresolved D. The CDR3 is 11 residues long. CDR1 is MDHEN, CDR2 SYDVKM, per germline. The V gene lost 6 bases and the J gene lost 2 bases, with 4 bases spanning the gap. The CDR3 is CASRLQETQYF. Here the CDR3 DNA reads TGTGCCAGCAGGTTACAAGAGACCCAGTACTTC.